This T cell receptor (beta chain) is from a study of shared clonotypes between healthy human individuals. General study points: Non-shared clonotypes had lower generation probabilities than clonotypes shared by all four sorted-subset donors. Researchers found naive subsets generally carried larger estimated richness than memory subsets.

On this clone: Its target is unknown.

TCRdb keeps only in-frame clones here, not all; method: immunoSEQ multiplex PCR. Found here are about 640,000 clones, 60% to 80% of them singletons; the top ten hold under 2%. CDR1 SGHTA and CDR2 FQGNSA come from the germline V gene. The V end was cut by 1 base, the J end by 10 bases, with 13 bases between. The CDR3 covers 13 residues. J is TRBJ2-5 and V is TRBV7-2; D is ambiguous. The TCR originated in a woman aged 25 to 39 in good health. Sequencing input: memory CD4+ T cells sorted from blood. Described subset: CD45RA-negative fraction. The DNA of the CDR3 is TGTGCCAGCAGCTTAGTGGGCCGGCCAGGCCAGTACTTC. It specifies CASSLVGRPGQYF. Based on the CDR3 plus reference TRBV7-2 and TRBJ2-5, the full variable domain is GAGVSQSPSNKVTEKGKDVELRCDPISGHTALYWYRQSLGQGLEFLIYFQGNSAPDKSGLPSDRFSAERTGGSVSTLTIQRTQQEDSAVYLCASSLVGRPGQYFGPGTRLLVL.